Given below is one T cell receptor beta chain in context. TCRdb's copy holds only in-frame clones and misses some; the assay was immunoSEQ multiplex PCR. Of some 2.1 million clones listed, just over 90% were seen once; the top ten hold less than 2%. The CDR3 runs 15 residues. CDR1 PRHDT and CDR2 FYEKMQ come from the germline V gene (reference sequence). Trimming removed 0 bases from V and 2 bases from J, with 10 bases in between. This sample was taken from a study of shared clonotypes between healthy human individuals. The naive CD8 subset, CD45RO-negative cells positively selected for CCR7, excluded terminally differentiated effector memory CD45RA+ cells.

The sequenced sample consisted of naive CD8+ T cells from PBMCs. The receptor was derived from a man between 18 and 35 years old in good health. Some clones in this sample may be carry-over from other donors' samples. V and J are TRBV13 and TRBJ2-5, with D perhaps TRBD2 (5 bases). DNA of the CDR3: TGTGCCAGCAGCTTAGGGGCGGGCAGACAAGAGACCCAGTACTTC. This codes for CASSLGAGRQETQYF. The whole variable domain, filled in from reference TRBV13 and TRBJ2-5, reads AAGVIQSPRHLIKEKRETATLKCYPIPRHDTVYWYQQGPGQDPQFLISFYEKMQSDKGSIPDRFSAQQFSDYHSELNMSSLELGDSALYFCASSLGAGRQETQYFGPGTRLLVL.